A selection of T cell receptor beta chains follows, all from one sample in a study of blood T cell repertoires in COVID-19. The method was immunoSEQ multiplex PCR; TCRdb's version includes in-frame clones alone and lacks a portion of them. The repertoire consists of some 200,000 clones, with 88% occurring once and the leading ten covering about 1.8%. Material: peripheral blood. These receptors came from a man between 65 and 85 years old with acute or convalescent COVID-19. CDR3s include the opening cysteine and the closing phenylalanine or tryptophan.

TRBJ2-5,TRBV3-1/TRBV3-2,CASSQVIETQYF
TRBJ2-1,TRBV27,CASSGRGRLAGVGEQFF
TRBJ2-5,TRBV5-1,CASSLNPDRGETQYF
TRBJ2-1,TRBV19,CASSMGTSAYNEQFF
TRBJ1-1,TRBV27,CASSLHRGTEAFF
TRBJ2-2,TRBV9,CASSVMTSPNTGELFF
TRBJ1-1,TRBV27,CATGGDGTEAFF
TRBJ1-4,TRBV28,CASLGGSWEKLFF
TRBJ2-5,TRBV29-1,CSVDGGQGQETQYF
TRBJ1-2,TRBV7-9,CASSLAGQDRVYGYTF
TRBJ2-7,TRBV5-1,CASSLGSSGIYEQYF
TRBJ1-6,TRBV28,CASSLQGAAFLLHF
TRBJ1-5,TRBV5-1,CASSLSGGSQPQHF
TRBJ2-1,TRBV7-9,CASSLRENEQFF
TRBJ2-1,TRBV7-8,CASSPSFGRMDNEQFF
TRBJ2-1,TRBV6-5,CASSSGRSEYNEQFF
TRBJ1-1,TRBV12-3/TRBV12-4,CASCALRAFF
TRBJ2-1,TRBV27,CASKRPGTSGTNEQFF
TRBJ1-5,TRBV19,CASGPGGRGRQPQHF
TRBJ1-2,TRBV27,CASSLSQVDGYTF
TRBJ2-5,TRBV18,CASSPRSTSGSGETQYF
TRBJ1-2,TRBV10-2,CASSPAWEGNYGYTF
TRBJ2-1,TRBV7-2,CASSLAGLAATLGNEQFF
TRBJ2-7,TRBV3-1/TRBV3-2,CASSPGAHLFYF
TRBJ1-2,TRBV10-3,CAITGTGGDYGYTF
TRBJ1-2,TRBV4-3,CASSQERGRNYGYTF
TRBJ1-5,TRBV10-3,CAISDRVGSNQPQHF
TRBJ2-1,TRBV7-9,CASSPRDYNEQFF
TRBJ2-2,TRBV19,CASTLLAGEGELFF
TRBJ2-2,TRBV11-2,CASSSRTGRTGELFF
TRBJ2-3,TRBV6-5,CASSYAAGGTDTQYF
TRBJ2-3,TRBV7-9,CASSLIAGTSTDTQYF
TRBJ1-2,TRBV5-1,CASSPSLSFNYGGYTF
TRBJ2-1,TRBV6-5,CASSSASGGGNEQFF
TRBJ2-1,TRBV3-1/TRBV3-2,CASSLNALASPAQFF
TRBJ2-7,TRBV7-2,CASSGPGQGYYEQYF
TRBJ1-5,TRBV7-2,CASSLRQGSLQPQHF
TRBJ2-3,TRBV28,CASSTASTSGRDTQYF
TRBJ1-2,TRBV19,CASSVQGVRDGYTF
TRBJ2-7,TRBV3-1/TRBV3-2,CASSQLGLEQYF
TRBJ2-4,TRBV30,CAWSGTPKKNIQYF
TRBJ2-7,TRBV13,CASSLGRRPLNSYEQYF
TRBJ1-2,TRBV4-2,CASSQNHRQGGNYGYTF
TRBJ2-7,TRBV5-1,CASSSLAGGPNEQYF
TRBJ2-2,TRBV18,CASSLTGDGNTGELFF
TRBJ2-2,TRBV5-1,CASSLDGGAGELFF
TRBJ2-3,TRBV7-3,CASSSLQGGGTDTQYF
TRBJ1-4,TRBV6-2/TRBV6-3,CASSYARGGEKLFF
TRBJ2-6,TRBV7-9,CASSLRQGLSSGANVLTF
TRBJ2-3,TRBV19,CASRPLAGRPTDTQYF
TRBJ1-2,TRBV10-3,CAIKGQGSYTF
TRBJ2-1,TRBV4-2,CASSQGTLRTNNEQFF
TRBJ1-4,TRBV29-1,CSVGGGGEKLFF
TRBJ2-3,TRBV18,CASSLELEDTQYF
TRBJ1-1,TRBV25-1,CASRGRGGNTEAFF
TRBJ2-1,TRBV28,CASSVGRSYNEQFF
TRBJ1-2,TRBV19,CATGQRNNYGYTF
TRBJ2-1,TRBV5-4,CASRTLNEQFF
TRBJ1-1,TRBV18,CASSPPSGVGNTEAFF